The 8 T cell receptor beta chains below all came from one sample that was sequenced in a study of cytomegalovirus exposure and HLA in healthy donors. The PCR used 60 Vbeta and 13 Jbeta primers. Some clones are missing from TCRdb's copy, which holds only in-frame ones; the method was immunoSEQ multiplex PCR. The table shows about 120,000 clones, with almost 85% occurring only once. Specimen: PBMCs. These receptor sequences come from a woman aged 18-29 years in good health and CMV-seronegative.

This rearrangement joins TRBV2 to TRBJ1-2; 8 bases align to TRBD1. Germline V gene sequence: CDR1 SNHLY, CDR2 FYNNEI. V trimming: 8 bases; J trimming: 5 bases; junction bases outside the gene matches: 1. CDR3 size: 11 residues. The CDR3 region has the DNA TGTGCCAGCGGGGACAGGTATGGCTACACCTTC. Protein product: CASGDRYGYTF.

In DNA, the CDR3 is TGTGCCAGCACAATCTCTGGAAACACCATATATTTT. Its translation: CASTISGNTIYF. This sequence joins TRBV6-6 and TRBJ1-3, with unresolved D. This CDR3 spans 12 amino acids. Trimming took 7 bases from V and 0 from J, leaving 4 bases between them. Germline V gives CDR1 MNHNY, CDR2 SVGAGI (reference sequence).

The CDR3 sequence is CASRLLRQAKAGELFF. The CDR3 DNA reads as TGTGCCAGCAGATTACTAAGACAGGCGAAGGCCGGGGAGCTGTTTTTT. This chain links TRBV27 with TRBJ2-2, with D possibly TRBD1 on 6 matching bases. The germline V and J ends were trimmed by 6 bases and 6 bases, with 20 bases remaining between them. CDR3 length equals 16 residues. The V gene's germline CDR1 is MNHEY and CDR2 SMNVEV (reference sequence).

The CDR3 coding sequence is TGTGCCAGCAGCTTACTGGCAGGGGGCGCGGCAGATACGCAGTATTTT. Encoded protein: CASSLLAGGAADTQYF. The gene calls are TRBV7-2 and TRBJ2-3; 8 nucleotides agree with TRBD1. This CDR3 contains 16 residues. Trimming cost V 2 bases and J 4 bases; bases outside gene matches: 8. Germline assignment: CDR1 SGHTA and CDR2 FQGNSA.

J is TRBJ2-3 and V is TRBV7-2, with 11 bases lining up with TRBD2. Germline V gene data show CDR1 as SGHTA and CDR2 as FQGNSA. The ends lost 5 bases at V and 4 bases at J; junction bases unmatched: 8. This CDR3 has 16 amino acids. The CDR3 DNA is TGTGCCAGCAGCCCCGAACTAGCGGGAGTAGCAGATACGCAGTATTTT. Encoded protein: CASSPELAGVADTQYF.

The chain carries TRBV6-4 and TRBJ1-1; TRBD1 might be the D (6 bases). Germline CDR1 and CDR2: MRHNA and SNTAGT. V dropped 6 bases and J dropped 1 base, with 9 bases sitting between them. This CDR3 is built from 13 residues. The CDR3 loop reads CASSAQGNTEAFF. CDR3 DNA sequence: TGTGCCAGCAGCGCACAGGGGAACACTGAAGCTTTCTTT.

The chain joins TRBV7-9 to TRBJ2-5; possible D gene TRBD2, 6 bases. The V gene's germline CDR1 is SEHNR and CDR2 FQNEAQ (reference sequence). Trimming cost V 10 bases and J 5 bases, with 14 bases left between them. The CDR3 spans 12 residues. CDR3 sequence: CAKWRGGETQYF. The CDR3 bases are TGTGCCAAGTGGCGGGGTGGGGAGACCCAGTACTTC.

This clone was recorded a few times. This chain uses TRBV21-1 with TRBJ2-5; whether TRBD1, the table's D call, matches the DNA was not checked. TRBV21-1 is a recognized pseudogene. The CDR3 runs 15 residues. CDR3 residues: CASSKGGRCMETQYF. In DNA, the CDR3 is TGTGCCAGCAGCAAAGGGGGCCGATGTATGGAGACCCAGTACTTC.